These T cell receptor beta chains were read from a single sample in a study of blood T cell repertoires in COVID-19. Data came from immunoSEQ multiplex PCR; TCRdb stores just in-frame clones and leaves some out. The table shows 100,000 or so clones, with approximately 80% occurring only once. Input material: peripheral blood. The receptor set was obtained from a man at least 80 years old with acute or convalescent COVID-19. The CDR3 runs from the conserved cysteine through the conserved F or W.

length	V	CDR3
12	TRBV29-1	CSASDREYGYTF
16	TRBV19	CASSTTGTGKRGEQFF
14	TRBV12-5	CASGSRTGKEEQYF
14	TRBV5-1	CASSLDREAGELFF
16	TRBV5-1	CASSLQGWKGQETQYF
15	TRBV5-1	CASSIAGQSYNEQFF
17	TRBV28	CASSPLRPGNRAHEQYF
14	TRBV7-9	CASSPRQTNTEAFF
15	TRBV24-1	CATSDRDRYNYGYTF
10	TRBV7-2	CASSAGEAFF
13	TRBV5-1	CASSLPTTYEQYF
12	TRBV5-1	CASSSTGNTIYF
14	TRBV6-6	CASRVQGYNQPQHF